The clone carrying this T cell receptor beta chain was seen a few times. The antigen remains undetermined. The sample is drawn from a study of vaccination and CD4 T cells after COVID-19. Sequencing of DNA taken from cultured CD4+ T cells relied on the Oncomine TCR Beta short-read assay. The source of extracted genomic DNA was cultured CD4+ T cells. MiXCR, applied by TCRdb to the PCR reads, yields one record per CDR3 protein. The data hold about 21,000 distinct CDR3 sequences, with over 40% observed a single time. Trimming took 5 bases from V and 1 from J; bases not matched to a gene: 21. CDR3 size: 19 residues. Looked up from germline, CDR1 is DFQATT and CDR2 is SNEGSKA (reference sequence). Treatment defined: roughly 10-day PBMC culture with coronavirus spike peptide pools or control peptides (ViraFEST assay). Peptide pools at about 9 ug/ml stimulated 2 million or so PBMCs per well with 9 to 10 IU/ml IL-2.

This rearrangement joins TRBV20-1 to TRBJ2-3; 7 nucleotides line up with TRBD2. The clonotype was recovered from a human donor who had recovered from COVID-19. The sample comprised CD4+ T cells from blood, cultured in vitro. CDR3 in DNA: TGCAGTGCTGGCTCTGGTCCTAGCGGTCTCCTTGGGGGCACAGATACGCAGTATTTT. Encoded protein: CSAGSGPSGLLGGTDTQYF.